This T cell receptor (beta chain) was captured by sequencing in a study of control samples from healthy donors and cancer patients. Assay used: immunoSEQ multiplex PCR; TCRdb lists only in-frame clones, some missing. The data contain around 110,000 clones, roughly 93% of them singletons. Per germline, CDR1 SGHVS and CDR2 FQNEAQ. Trimming took off 1 base at V and 7 bases at J, with 7 bases between the two ends. This CDR3 has 12 residues. The source material was blood. The TCR comes from a man aged 30-40 years in good health. The V and J genes are TRBV7-8 and TRBJ1-1; D is unclear. The DNA for the CDR3 is TGTGCCAGCAGCTTAGAGTCAAGTGAAGCTTTCTTT. Residues: CASSLESSEAFF.